This T cell receptor beta chain was sequenced for a study of T cells expressing NK-cell markers. Turning to the study itself: Repertoires of TCR beta were obtained from T cells sorted as CD3+CD56+NKG2C+, CD3+CD56+NKG2C- and CD3+CD56-NKG2C+.

Germline values: CDR1 SGHTA, CDR2 FQGTGA. CDR3 length: 14 residues. Making the TCR beta cDNA relied on 5'RACE template switching with UMIs. No DNA is given; TCRdb re-called the 5' RACE reads and lists each CDR3 protein once. The sample has about 380,000 distinct CDR3 sequences, and its top ten clones hold roughly 5.2%. Material for sequencing was blood T cells: a sorted CD56 or NKG2C T cell subset, CD4+ or CD8+ T cells, or bulk PBMC T cells (not recorded which). The rearrangement uses TRBV7-3 and TRBJ2-1; checking the TCRdb D call of TRBD1 is not possible without DNA. The clonotype comes from a man aged 18-70 years in good health. This chain's CDR3 is CASSPRTGPNEQFF.